This TCR beta chain appears in the sequencing data of a study of Ad26.COV2.S vaccination and SARS-CoV-2 variants. The protocol was immunoSEQ multiplex PCR, while the TCRdb copy is restricted to in-frame clones and leaves out a portion. The data contain some 410,000 clones, roughly 90% of them singletons. The germline V gene encodes CDR1 SGHVS and CDR2 FQNEAQ. The CDR3 sequence is 16 residues long. Trimming took 0 bases from V and 5 from J; bases not matched to a gene: 7. This clone was recorded only once. Treatment here: some 20 received Ad26.COV2.S at low or high dose, single or two shots; about five received placebo; per-sample allocation not given. It was on day 63 after the first vaccine or placebo injection that samples were taken.

The specimen was peripheral blood, collected in a trial of Ad26.COV2.S vaccine versus placebo. This receptor was identified in a person aged 18-60 years who received the Ad26.COV2.S COVID-19 vaccine or a placebo. The rearrangement joins TRBV7-8 to TRBJ2-7; 10 bases align to TRBD2. The CDR3 protein is CASSLAPSGGLDEQYF. In DNA, the CDR3 is TGTGCCAGCAGCTTAGCGCCTAGCGGGGGCCTCGACGAGCAGTACTTC.